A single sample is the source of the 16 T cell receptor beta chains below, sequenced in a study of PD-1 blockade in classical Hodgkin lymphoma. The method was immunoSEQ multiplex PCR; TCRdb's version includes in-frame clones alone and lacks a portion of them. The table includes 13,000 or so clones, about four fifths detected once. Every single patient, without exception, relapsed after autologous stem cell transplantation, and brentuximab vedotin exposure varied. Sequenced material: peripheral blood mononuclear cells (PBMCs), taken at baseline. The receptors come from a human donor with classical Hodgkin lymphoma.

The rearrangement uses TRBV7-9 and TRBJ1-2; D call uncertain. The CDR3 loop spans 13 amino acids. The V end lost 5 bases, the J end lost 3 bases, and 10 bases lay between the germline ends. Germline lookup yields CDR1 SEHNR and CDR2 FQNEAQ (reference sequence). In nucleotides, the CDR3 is TGTGCCAGCAGCCTCCCCGGGGACTATGGCTACACCTTC. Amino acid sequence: CASSLPGDYGYTF.

The CDR3 sequence is CASSPTGKKDGYTF. In nucleotides, the CDR3 is TGTGCCAGCAGCCCTACAGGGAAGAAGGATGGCTACACCTTC. V is TRBV7-8 and J is TRBJ1-2, with D perhaps TRBD1 (6 bases). V gave up 5 bases and J gave up 6 bases, with 16 bases separating them. The CDR3 covers 14 residues. CDR1 is SGHVS, CDR2 FQNEAQ, per germline.

The CDR3 reads CASSLRDRETQYF. CDR3 bases: TGTGCCAGCAGCTTGCGGGATCGAGAGACCCAGTACTTC. The rearrangement uses TRBV5-6 and TRBJ2-5; D is perhaps TRBD2 (5 bases). CDR1 and CDR2 from the germline V gene are SGHDT and YYEEEE. The V end lost 1 base, the J end lost 4 bases, and 8 bases lay between the germline ends. The CDR3 length is 13 residues.

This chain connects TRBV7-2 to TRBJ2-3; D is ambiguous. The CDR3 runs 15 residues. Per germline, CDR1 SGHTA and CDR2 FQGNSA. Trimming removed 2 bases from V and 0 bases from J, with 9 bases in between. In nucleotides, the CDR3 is TGTGCCAGCAGCTTATCCAAAACTAGCACAGATACGCAGTATTTT. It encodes CASSLSKTSTDTQYF.

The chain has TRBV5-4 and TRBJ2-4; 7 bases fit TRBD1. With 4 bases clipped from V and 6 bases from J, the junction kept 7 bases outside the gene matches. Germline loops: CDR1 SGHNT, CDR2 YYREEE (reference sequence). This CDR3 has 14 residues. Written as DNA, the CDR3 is TGTGCCAGCAGCCTTGGGACAGAGTTAAACATTCAGTACTTC. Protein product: CASSLGTELNIQYF.

CDR3 DNA: TGTGCCAGCGGGGGCAGGGGAACGGAAAAACTGTTTTTT. Protein: CASGGRGTEKLFF. The rearrangement links TRBV18 to TRBJ1-4; D might be TRBD1 (6 bases). The CDR3 covers 13 residues. In germline, CDR1 is KGHSH, CDR2 LQKENI. V was shortened by 8 bases and J by 8 bases, with 15 bases between the two germline ends.

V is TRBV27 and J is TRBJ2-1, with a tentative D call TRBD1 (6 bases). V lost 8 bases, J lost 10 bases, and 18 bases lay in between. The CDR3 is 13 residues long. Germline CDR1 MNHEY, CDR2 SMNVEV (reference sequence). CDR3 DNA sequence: TGTGCCAGCTCCTGGCCGACAGGCGTCGAGCAGTTCTTC. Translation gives CASSWPTGVEQFF.

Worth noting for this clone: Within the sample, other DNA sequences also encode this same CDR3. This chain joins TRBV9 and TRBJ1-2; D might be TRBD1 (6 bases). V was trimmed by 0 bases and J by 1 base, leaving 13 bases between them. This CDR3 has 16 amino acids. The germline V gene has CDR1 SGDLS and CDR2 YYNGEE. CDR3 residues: CASSVARGGRNYGYTF. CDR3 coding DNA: TGTGCCAGCAGCGTAGCCCGAGGGGGGCGTAACTATGGCTACACCTTC.

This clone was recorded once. Written as DNA, the CDR3 is TGTGCCAGTAGCACAACACCTTATCGTACGACAGGGGGGTATGGCTACACCTTC. Protein: CASSTTPYRTTGGYGYTF. The genes are TRBV19 and TRBJ1-2; 9 bases agree with TRBD1. CDR1 is LNHDA, CDR2 SQIVND, per germline (reference sequence). CDR3 size: 18 residues. V was clipped by 6 bases and J by 5 bases; unmatched bases: 19.

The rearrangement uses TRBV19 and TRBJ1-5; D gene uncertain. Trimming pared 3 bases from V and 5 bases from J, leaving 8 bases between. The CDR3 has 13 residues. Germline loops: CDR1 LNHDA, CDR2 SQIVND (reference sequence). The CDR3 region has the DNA TGTGCCAGTAGTATCCGGACGGATCAGCCCCAGCATTTT. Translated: CASSIRTDQPQHF.

The CDR3 DNA reads TGTGCCAGTAGTAGCGGGAACACAGATACGCAGTATTTT. This gives the protein CASSSGNTDTQYF. The chain has TRBV19 and TRBJ2-3, with TRBD2 as a possible D gene (6 bases). Trimming cost V 4 bases and J 2 bases, with 7 bases left between them. This CDR3 is built from 13 residues. Germline CDR1 is LNHDA and CDR2 is SQIVND (reference sequence).

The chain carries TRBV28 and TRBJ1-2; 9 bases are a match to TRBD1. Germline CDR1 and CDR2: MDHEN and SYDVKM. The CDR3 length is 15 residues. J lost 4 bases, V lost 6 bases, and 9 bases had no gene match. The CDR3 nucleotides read TGTGCCAGCAGCGCTACCGGGACAGGGAGCTATGGCTACACCTTC. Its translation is CASSATGTGSYGYTF.

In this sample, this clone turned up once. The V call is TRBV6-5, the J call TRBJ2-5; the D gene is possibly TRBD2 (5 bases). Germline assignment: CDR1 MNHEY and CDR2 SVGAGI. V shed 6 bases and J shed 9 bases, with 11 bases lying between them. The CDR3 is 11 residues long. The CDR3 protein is CASSTRKAQYF. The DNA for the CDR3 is TGTGCCAGCAGCACTAGGAAGGCCCAGTACTTC.

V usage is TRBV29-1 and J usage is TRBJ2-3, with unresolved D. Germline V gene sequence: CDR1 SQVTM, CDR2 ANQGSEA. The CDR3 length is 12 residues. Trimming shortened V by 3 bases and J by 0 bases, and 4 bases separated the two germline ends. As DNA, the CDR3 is TGCAGCGTTGAGGGTAGCACAGATACGCAGTATTTT. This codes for CSVEGSTDTQYF.

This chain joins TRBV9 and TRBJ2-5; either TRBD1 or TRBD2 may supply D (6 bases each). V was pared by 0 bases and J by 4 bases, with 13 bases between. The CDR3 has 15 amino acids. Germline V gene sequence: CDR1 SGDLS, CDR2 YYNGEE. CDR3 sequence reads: CASSVGGARGETQYF. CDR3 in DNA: TGTGCCAGCAGCGTAGGGGGGGCACGTGGAGAGACCCAGTACTTC.

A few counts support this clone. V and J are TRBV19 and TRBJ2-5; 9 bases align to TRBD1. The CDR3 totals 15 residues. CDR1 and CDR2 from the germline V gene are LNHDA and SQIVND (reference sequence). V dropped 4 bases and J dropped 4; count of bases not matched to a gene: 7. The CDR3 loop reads CASSTKRDRVETQYF. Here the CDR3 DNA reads TGTGCCAGTAGTACAAAGAGGGACAGGGTAGAGACCCAGTACTTC.